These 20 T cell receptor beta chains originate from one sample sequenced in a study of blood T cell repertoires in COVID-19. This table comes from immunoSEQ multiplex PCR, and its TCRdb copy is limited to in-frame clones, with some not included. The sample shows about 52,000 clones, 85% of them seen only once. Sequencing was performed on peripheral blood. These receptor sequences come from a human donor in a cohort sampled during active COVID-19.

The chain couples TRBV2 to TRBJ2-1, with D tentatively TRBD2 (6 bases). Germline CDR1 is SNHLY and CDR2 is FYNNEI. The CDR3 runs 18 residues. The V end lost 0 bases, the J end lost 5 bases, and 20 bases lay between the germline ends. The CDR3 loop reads CASSEALQAIIADNEQFF. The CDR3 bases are TGTGCCAGCAGTGAAGCGCTTCAGGCTATTATAGCGGACAATGAGCAGTTCTTC.

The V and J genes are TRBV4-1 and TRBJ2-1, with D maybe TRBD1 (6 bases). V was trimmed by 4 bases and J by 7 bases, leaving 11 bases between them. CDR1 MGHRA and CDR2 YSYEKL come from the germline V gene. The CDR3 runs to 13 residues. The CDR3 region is CASSPTGTNEQFF. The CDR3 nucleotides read TGCGCCAGCAGCCCTACAGGGACGAATGAGCAGTTCTTC.

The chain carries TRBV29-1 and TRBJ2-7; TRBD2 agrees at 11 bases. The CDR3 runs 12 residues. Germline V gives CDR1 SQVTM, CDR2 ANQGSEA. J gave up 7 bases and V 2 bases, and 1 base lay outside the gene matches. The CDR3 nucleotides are TGCAGCGTTGAACTAGCGGGAGGTGAGCAGTACTTC. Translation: CSVELAGGEQYF.

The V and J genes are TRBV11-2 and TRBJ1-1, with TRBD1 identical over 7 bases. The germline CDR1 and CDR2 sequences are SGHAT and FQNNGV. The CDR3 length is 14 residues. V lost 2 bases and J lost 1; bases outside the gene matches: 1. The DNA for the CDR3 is TGTGCCAGCAGCTTATGGACAGGGAACACTGAAGCTTTCTTT. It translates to CASSLWTGNTEAFF.

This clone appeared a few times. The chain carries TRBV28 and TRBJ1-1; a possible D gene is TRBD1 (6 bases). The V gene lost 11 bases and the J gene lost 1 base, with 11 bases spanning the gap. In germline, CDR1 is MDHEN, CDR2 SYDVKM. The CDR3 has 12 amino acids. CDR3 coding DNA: TGTGCCGCCAGGGGAACGAACACTGAAGCTTTCTTT. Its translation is CAARGTNTEAFF.

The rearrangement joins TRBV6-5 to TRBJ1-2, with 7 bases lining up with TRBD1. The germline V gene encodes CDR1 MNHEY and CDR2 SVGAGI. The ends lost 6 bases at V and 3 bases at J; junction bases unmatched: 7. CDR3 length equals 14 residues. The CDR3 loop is CASRGIDRDYGYTF. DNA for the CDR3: TGTGCCAGCAGGGGGATCGACAGGGACTATGGCTACACCTTC.

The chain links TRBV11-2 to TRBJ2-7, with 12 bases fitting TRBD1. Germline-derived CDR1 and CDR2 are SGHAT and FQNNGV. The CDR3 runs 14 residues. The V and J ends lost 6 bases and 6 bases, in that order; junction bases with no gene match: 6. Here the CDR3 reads CASRRGQGAGEQYF. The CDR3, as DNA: TGTGCCAGCAGGCGGGGACAGGGGGCCGGCGAGCAGTACTTC.

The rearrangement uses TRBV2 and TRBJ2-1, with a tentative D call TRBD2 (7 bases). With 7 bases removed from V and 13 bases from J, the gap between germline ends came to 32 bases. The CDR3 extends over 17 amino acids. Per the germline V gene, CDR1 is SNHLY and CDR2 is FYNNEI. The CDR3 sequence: CASTQRFSAGLGGTQFF. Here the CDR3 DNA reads TGTGCCAGCACCCAGCGGTTTAGCGCGGGTCTCGGGGGGACACAGTTCTTC.

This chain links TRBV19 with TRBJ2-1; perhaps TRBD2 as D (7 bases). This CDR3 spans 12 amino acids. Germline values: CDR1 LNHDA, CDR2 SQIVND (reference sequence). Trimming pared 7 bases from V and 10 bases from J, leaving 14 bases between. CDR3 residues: CASKGGAREQFF. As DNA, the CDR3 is TGTGCCAGTAAGGGGGGGGCGCGGGAGCAGTTCTTC. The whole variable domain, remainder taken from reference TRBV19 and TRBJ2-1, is DGGITQSPKYLFRKEGQNVTLSCEQNLNHDAMYWYRQDPGQGLRLIYYSQIVNDFQKGDIAEGYSVSREKKESFPLTVTSAQKNPTAFYLCASKGGAREQFFGPGTRLTVL.

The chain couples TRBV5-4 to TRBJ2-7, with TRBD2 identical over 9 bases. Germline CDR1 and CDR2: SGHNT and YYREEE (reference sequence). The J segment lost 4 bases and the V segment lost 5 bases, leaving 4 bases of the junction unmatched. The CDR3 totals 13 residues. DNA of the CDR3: TGTGCCAGCAGAAACGCGGGAGGGTACGAGCAGTACTTC. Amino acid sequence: CASRNAGGYEQYF.

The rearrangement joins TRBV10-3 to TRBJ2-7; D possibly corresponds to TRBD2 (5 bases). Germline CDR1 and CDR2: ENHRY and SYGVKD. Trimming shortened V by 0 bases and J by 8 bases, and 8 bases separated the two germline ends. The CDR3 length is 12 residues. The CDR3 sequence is CAISESRAQQYF. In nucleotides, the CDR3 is TGTGCCATCAGTGAGTCGAGGGCACAGCAGTACTTC.

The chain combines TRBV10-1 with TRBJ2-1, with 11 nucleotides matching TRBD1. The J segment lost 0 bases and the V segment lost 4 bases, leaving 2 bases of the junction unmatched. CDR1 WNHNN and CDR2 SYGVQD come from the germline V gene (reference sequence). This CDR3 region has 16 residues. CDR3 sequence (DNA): TGCGCCAGCAGTGTTGGGACAGGGGGCTCCTACAATGAGCAGTTCTTC. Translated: CASSVGTGGSYNEQFF.

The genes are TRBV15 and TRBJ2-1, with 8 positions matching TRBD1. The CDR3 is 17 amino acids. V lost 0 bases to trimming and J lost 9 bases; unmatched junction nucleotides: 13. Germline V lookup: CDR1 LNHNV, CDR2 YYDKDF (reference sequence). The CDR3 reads CATSREGPGGSFTEQFF. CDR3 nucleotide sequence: TGTGCCACCAGCAGAGAAGGGCCAGGGGGCAGTTTCACTGAGCAGTTCTTC.

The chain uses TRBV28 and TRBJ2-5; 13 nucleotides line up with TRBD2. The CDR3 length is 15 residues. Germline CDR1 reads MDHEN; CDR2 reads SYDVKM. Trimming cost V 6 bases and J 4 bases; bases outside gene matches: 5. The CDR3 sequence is CASRGLAGEGETQYF. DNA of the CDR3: TGTGCCAGCAGAGGACTAGCGGGAGAAGGAGAGACCCAGTACTTC.

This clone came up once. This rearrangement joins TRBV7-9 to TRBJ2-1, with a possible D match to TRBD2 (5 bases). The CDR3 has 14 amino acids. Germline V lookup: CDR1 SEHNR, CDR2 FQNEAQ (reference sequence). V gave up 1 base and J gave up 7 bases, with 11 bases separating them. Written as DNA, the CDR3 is TGTGCCAGCAGCTTAGTGGGAGTGGTGAATGAGCAGTTCTTC. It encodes CASSLVGVVNEQFF.

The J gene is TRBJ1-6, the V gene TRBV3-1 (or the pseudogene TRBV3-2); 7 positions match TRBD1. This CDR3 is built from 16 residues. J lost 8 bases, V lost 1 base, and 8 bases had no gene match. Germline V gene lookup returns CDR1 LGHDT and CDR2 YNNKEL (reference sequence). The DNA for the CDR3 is TGTGCCAGCAGCCAAGGGACCGGACAGGATTATTCACCCCTCCACTTT. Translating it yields CASSQGTGQDYSPLHF.

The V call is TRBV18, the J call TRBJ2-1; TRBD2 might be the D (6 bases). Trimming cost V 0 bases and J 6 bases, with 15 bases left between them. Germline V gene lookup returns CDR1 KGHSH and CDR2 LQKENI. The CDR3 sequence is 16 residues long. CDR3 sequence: CASSPPTGGAINEQFF. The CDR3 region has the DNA TGTGCCAGCTCACCACCTACTGGCGGGGCGATCAATGAGCAGTTCTTC.

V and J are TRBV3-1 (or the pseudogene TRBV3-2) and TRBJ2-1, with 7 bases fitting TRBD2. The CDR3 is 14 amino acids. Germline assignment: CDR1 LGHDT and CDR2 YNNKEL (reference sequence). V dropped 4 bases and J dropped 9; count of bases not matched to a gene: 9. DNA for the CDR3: TGTGCCAGCAGCCCCCCGGGGAGGGCCGTTGAGCAGTTCTTC. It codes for CASSPPGRAVEQFF.

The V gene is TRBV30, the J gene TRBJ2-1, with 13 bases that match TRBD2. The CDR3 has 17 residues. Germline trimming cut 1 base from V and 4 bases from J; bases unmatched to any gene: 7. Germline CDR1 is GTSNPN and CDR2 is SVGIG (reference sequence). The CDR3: CAWSARPGLAGYNEQFF. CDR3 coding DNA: TGTGCCTGGAGTGCTCGACCGGGACTAGCGGGGTACAATGAGCAGTTCTTC.

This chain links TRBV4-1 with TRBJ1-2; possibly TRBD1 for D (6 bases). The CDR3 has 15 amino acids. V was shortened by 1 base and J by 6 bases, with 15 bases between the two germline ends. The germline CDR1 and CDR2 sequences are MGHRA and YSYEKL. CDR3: CASSQVAGAGDGYTF. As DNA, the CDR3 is TGCGCCAGCAGCCAAGTCGCGGGGGCAGGGGATGGCTACACCTTC.